The T cell receptor beta chain under discussion was sequenced for a study of blood T cells in healthy people across ages. The study, taken as a whole, reports: Long-lived donors exceeded aged donors in naive CD4+ cells and diversity.

In each sample, at least 6 million PBMCs were isolated. As to this clonotype: The antigen is unknown.

Through a sample-barcoded 5' primer and a J-beta primer mix, a second PCR was run for about 6 to 11 cycles. TCRdb re-derived calls from the 5' RACE reads in MiXCR, one entry per CDR3 protein. The data contain around 1,700,000 distinct CDR3 sequences, roughly 28% of them singletons. This sequence originates from a woman between 25 and 40 years old in good health. Sequencing was performed on blood.

CDR3 nucleotide sequence: TGTGCCAGCAGCTTAGAGGCCCGCAAGAAGACCATATATTTT. It codes for CASSLEARKKTIYF. The chain is built from TRBV7-2 and TRBJ1-3; D is ambiguous. The V gene's germline CDR1 is SGHTA and CDR2 FQGNSA. This CDR3 is built from 14 residues. V dropped 1 base and J dropped 10 bases, with 14 bases sitting between them.